The clone carrying this TCR beta chain was picked up many times. Antigen: not known. This sample is drawn from a study of T cells in Graves' hyperthyroidism and ophthalmopathy. Study-wide results and limits: Ophthalmopathy, which appeared later, was predicted by the model a median around 6.5 months before onset.

The CDR3 is 14 residues long. J was trimmed by 5 bases and V by 8 bases; bases with no gene match: 10. Germline CDR1 and CDR2: LNHDA and SQIVND (reference sequence). RNA transcripts provided the source from which TCR beta CDR3 regions were amplified. An initial round of RT-PCR targeting the TCR CDR3 relied on the HTBI primer set. From the multiplex PCR reads, TCRdb called clonotypes with MiXCR, one entry per CDR3 protein. Of around 690,000 distinct CDR3 sequences detected, 17% appear once; the ten largest clones hold roughly 16%. The chain employs TRBV19 and TRBJ2-7, with 9 bases fitting TRBD1. The sequence came from a man over 45 with Graves' hyperthyroidism. Sample: blood. The CDR3 region has the DNA TGTGCCAGTGGTCACTCCGGGACAGGGAACGAGCAGTACTTC. Translated, it gives CASGHSGTGNEQYF.